This T cell receptor (beta chain) was found in a study of OX40 agonist ivuxolimab in advanced cancers. CDR1 and CDR2 (germline): LNHDA, SQIVND (reference sequence). CDR3 size: 15 residues. V lost 10 bases to trimming and J lost 5 bases, with 23 bases between them. Data came from immunoSEQ multiplex PCR; TCRdb stores just in-frame clones and leaves some out. The sample has 98,000 or so clones; more than 85% are singletons. The sequence came from an adult with an advanced solid tumor such as melanoma, head and neck, liver or kidney cancer. The chain is built from TRBV19 and TRBJ1-1; tentative D call: TRBD1 (5 bases). The sequenced sample was CD4+ or CD8+ T cells sorted from blood, obtained in a trial of the OX40 agonist ivuxolimab. The CDR3 DNA sequence: TGTGCCACTCGGGACCGCGGTATTTGGGGAACTGAAGCTTTCTTT. It translates to CATRDRGIWGTEAFF.